A selection of T cell receptor beta chains follows, all from one sample in a study of graft-versus-host responses after intestinal transplantation. This table comes from immunoSEQ multiplex PCR, and its TCRdb copy is limited to in-frame clones, with some not included. The table has around 23,000 clones, 70% to 90% seen once; the top ten hold less than 1%. The sequencing used PBMCs, collected approximately 450 days after intestinal transplant. The receptors were sampled from a human patient who received an intestinal transplant, so some T cells may come from the graft donor. Both conserved end residues are part of each CDR3. D genes are given only for firm matches. The listing skips clone size in some rows; elsewhere it reads once, few, many or a size class.

j_call d_call v_call clone_size cdr3_aa cdr3_nt
TRBJ1-4 - TRBV4-1 - CASSQAPPPTTNEKLFF TGCGCCAGCAGCCAAGCCCCGCCGCCAACAACTAATGAAAAACTGTTTTTT
TRBJ2-5 - TRBV6-1 once CASHRLHQETQYF TGTGCCAGCCACCGGCTCCACCAAGAGACCCAGTACTTC
TRBJ2-3 - TRBV11-2 - CASSPSGPDTQYF TGTGCCAGCAGCCCTTCCGGTCCAGATACGCAGTATTTT
TRBJ2-7 - TRBV19 few CASSPGQSYEQYF TGTGCCAGTAGTCCCGGACAGTCCTACGAGCAGTACTTC
TRBJ1-1 - TRBV25-1 - CASSDPNTEAFF TGTGCCAGCAGTGATCCGAACACTGAAGCTTTCTTT
TRBJ1-1 - TRBV9 - CASSASGSTEAFF TGTGCCAGCAGCGCCTCGGGTTCGACTGAAGCTTTCTTT
TRBJ2-1 TRBD2 TRBV30 - CAWRPGGVGEQFF TGTGCCTGGAGGCCGGGGGGGGTTGGAGAGCAGTTCTTC
TRBJ2-1 TRBD2 TRBV13 - CASSLTSGLNEQFF TGTGCCAGCAGCTTAACTAGCGGGCTTAATGAGCAGTTCTTC
TRBJ2-6 - TRBV18 - CASSQGLGANVLTF TGTGCCAGCTCACAGGGTCTGGGGGCCAACGTCCTGACTTTC
TRBJ1-1 - TRBV6-6 few CASSYSDNTEAFF TGTGCCAGCAGTTACTCGGACAACACTGAAGCTTTCTTT
TRBJ1-5 - TRBV25-1 - CASSEPGGGNQPQHF TGTGCCAGCAGTGAGCCCGGAGGCGGCAATCAGCCCCAGCATTTT
TRBJ2-3 - TRBV6-6 - CASSYSGTQGDTQYF TGTGCCAGCAGTTACTCGGGCACGCAGGGAGATACGCAGTATTTT
TRBJ1-2 TRBD1 TRBV19 - CASSLGTGNYGYTF TGTGCCAGTAGTCTCGGGACAGGAAACTATGGCTACACCTTC
TRBJ2-7 - TRBV9 once CASSHGSYASYEQYF TGTGCCAGCAGTCATGGGTCCTACGCGTCCTACGAGCAGTACTTC
TRBJ2-3 TRBD2 TRBV4-1 - CASSQGLAGMGTDTQYF TGCGCCAGCAGCCAAGGGCTAGCGGGAATGGGAACAGATACGCAGTATTTT
TRBJ1-2 TRBD1 TRBV18 - CASSPRDRSTYGYTF TGTGCCAGCTCACCCCGGGACAGGAGCACCTATGGCTACACCTTC
TRBJ2-7 - TRBV28 few CASSLVRQAGEQYF TGTGCCAGCAGTTTAGTCCGTCAGGCGGGGGAGCAGTACTTC
TRBJ2-5 - TRBV5-6 few CASTLWALLQETQYF TGTGCCAGCACCCTCTGGGCCCTCCTCCAAGAGACCCAGTACTTC
TRBJ2-2 - TRBV4-1 - CASSQEGASVNTGELFF TGCGCCAGCAGCCAAGAGGGGGCCAGCGTAAACACCGGGGAGCTGTTTTTT
TRBJ2-7 - TRBV7-8 - CASSLVGGPGGYEQYF TGTGCCAGCAGCTTAGTAGGTGGCCCCGGAGGCTACGAGCAGTACTTC
TRBJ1-3 TRBD1 TRBV7-6 - CASSVTGGDGNTIYF TGTGCCAGCAGCGTCACAGGGGGGGACGGAAACACCATATATTTT
TRBJ1-5 - TRBV7-9 - CASSSIYYNQPQHF TGTGCCAGCAGTTCGATCTACTACAATCAGCCCCAGCATTTT
TRBJ1-1 - TRBV6-6 - CASSYSGYGAFF TGTGCCAGCAGTTACTCGGGTTATGGAGCTTTCTTT
TRBJ2-7 TRBD2 TRBV7-8 few CASSSRAGAGGRYEQYF TGTGCCAGCAGCTCGCGAGCGGGGGCGGGAGGGCGGTACGAGCAGTACTTC
TRBJ2-1 TRBD2 TRBV2 - CASSAVSGRSYNEQFF TGTGCCAGCAGTGCTGTTAGCGGGAGAAGTTACAATGAGCAGTTCTTC
TRBJ2-7 TRBD2 TRBV10-2 once CASRSGTRRQGGYEQYF TGCGCCAGCAGGTCCGGGACTAGGCGTCAAGGAGGCTACGAGCAGTACTTC
TRBJ2-2 - TRBV29-1 - CSVEFFGRNTGELFF TGCAGCGTTGAATTCTTTGGCAGGAACACCGGGGAGCTGTTTTTT
TRBJ1-1 - TRBV6-1 once CASSYSVGNTEAFF TGTGCCAGCAGTTATAGTGTTGGAAATACTGAAGCTTTCTTT
TRBJ2-5 - TRBV11-2 few CASSLGRETQYF TGTGCCAGCAGCTTAGGTCGGGAGACCCAGTACTTC
TRBJ1-2 - TRBV6-1 - CASSEMFPVPLIDTF TGTGCCAGCAGCGAAATGTTCCCCGTCCCCTTAATCGACACCTTC
TRBJ2-7 - TRBV6-5 - CASIPPSGRPREQYF TGTGCCAGCATTCCACCATCGGGCAGACCACGGGAGCAGTACTTC
TRBJ2-3 - TRBV9 - CASSARLVRTDTQYF TGTGCCAGCAGCGCCCGACTAGTTCGCACAGATACGCAGTATTTT
TRBJ2-3 - TRBV18 - CASSPPSADTQYF TGTGCCAGCTCACCGCCGTCTGCCGATACGCAGTATTTT